This T cell receptor beta chain was observed in a study of cytomegalovirus exposure and HLA in healthy donors. This CDR3 region has 16 residues. CDR1 and CDR2 from the germline V gene are MNHEY and SMNVEV (reference sequence). Primers included in the PCR were 60 Vbeta and 13 Jbeta primers. Method: immunoSEQ multiplex PCR; TCRdb's copy keeps in-frame clones and lacks some. The profile shows 140,000 to 150,000 clones, around three quarters of them singletons. Notes on this clone: The junction differs from germline at one of its ends, possibly a read error. Other DNA sequences of this sample code for an identical CDR3.

Input material: PBMCs. This clonotype was sampled from a woman between 18 and 29 years old in good health and CMV-seropositive. This chain links TRBV27 with TRBJ1-1; 10 bases match TRBD1. The CDR3 sequence: CASSPTGGPGNTEAFF. In DNA, the CDR3 is TGTGCCAGCAGTCCGACAGGGGGCCCAGGGAACACTGAAGCCTTCTTT.